Each of the 22 T cell receptor beta chains below was sequenced from the same sample in a study of vaccination and CD4 T cells after COVID-19. Treatment: approximately nine-day PBMC culture with coronavirus spike peptide pools or control peptides (ViraFEST assay). These receptors' targets are unknown. At the Johns Hopkins FTIC core, DNA taken from cultured CD4+ T cells was sequenced by way of the Oncomine TCR Beta short-read assay. TCRdb called the PCR reads again in MiXCR, with one record for every CDR3 protein. The sample yields 28,000 or so distinct CDR3 sequences, 64% seen once. Sequencing was performed on CD4+ T cells from blood, cultured in vitro. The receptors derive from a human donor who had recovered from COVID-19.

This chain links TRBV15 with TRBJ1-2; D gene ambiguous. Deletions cut 1 base from V and 0 bases from J, with 9 bases between. CDR1 is LNHNV and CDR2 is YYDKDF in the germline V gene (reference sequence). This CDR3 has 15 residues. CDR3 loop: CATSRVARANYGYTF. The CDR3, as DNA: TGTGCCACCAGCAGAGTAGCAAGAGCTAACTATGGCTACACCTTC. Full variable domain (outside the CDR3, taken from reference TRBV15 and TRBJ1-2): DAMVIQNPRYQVTQFGKPVTLSCSQTLNHNVMYWYQQKSSQAPKLLFHYYDKDFNNEADTPDNFQSRRPNTSFCFLDIRSPGLGDTAMYLCATSRVARANYGYTFGSGTRLTVV.

CDR3 sequence (DNA): TGCAGTGCTAGGGAAGACTACTATCGCAGTACGCAGTATTTT. This gives the protein CSAREDYYRSTQYF. This rearrangement joins TRBV20-1 to TRBJ2-3; D possibly corresponds to TRBD2 (5 bases). The CDR3 is made up of 14 amino acids. Trimming took off 3 bases at V and 8 bases at J, with 18 bases between the two ends. Germline V gives CDR1 DFQATT, CDR2 SNEGSKA (reference sequence).

The V call is TRBV7-2, the J call TRBJ2-2; no clear D gene. Germline lookup yields CDR1 SGHTA and CDR2 FQGNSA. Trimming pared 1 base from V and 7 bases from J, leaving 7 bases between. The CDR3 contains 13 residues. Written as DNA, the CDR3 is TGTGCCAGCAGCTTAGTCCTTGTCGGGGAGCTGTTTTTT. This translates into CASSLVLVGELFF.

The chain employs TRBV4-1 and TRBJ1-2; 7 bases are a match to TRBD1. This CDR3 region has 15 residues. Germline lookup yields CDR1 MGHRA and CDR2 YSYEKL. V dropped 2 bases and J dropped 4; count of bases not matched to a gene: 7. The CDR3 sequence: CASSQPPRGIYGYTF. CDR3 coding DNA: TGCGCCAGCAGCCAACCCCCCAGGGGGATCTATGGCTACACCTTC.

This clonotype has just a few counts. CDR3 sequence (DNA): TGCAGTGCTAGAGGGAGAGCCCCCATGAACACTGAAGCTTTCTTT. Its translation is CSARGRAPMNTEAFF. The chain links TRBV20-1 to TRBJ1-1; D gene unclear. There are 15 residues in the CDR3. Trimming cost V 1 base and J 0 bases, with 12 bases left between them. The germline CDR1 and CDR2 sequences are DFQATT and SNEGSKA (reference sequence).

This clonotype was detected only once. The chain couples TRBV20-1 to TRBJ2-3; 10 positions agree with TRBD2. With V trimmed by 0 bases and J by 5 bases, 8 bases remained unmatched. Germline assignment: CDR1 DFQATT and CDR2 SNEGSKA (reference sequence). The CDR3 loop spans 16 amino acids. The CDR3 reads CSAREIWSGRGDTQYF. Here the CDR3 DNA reads TGCAGTGCTAGAGAGATCTGGAGCGGGAGGGGAGATACGCAGTATTTT.

The rearrangement links TRBV20-1 to TRBJ2-7; the D gene is possibly TRBD1 (6 bases). The CDR3 runs to 12 residues. V gave up 3 bases and J gave up 2 bases, with 8 bases separating them. CDR1 DFQATT and CDR2 SNEGSKA come from the germline V gene (reference sequence). CDR3 residues: CSARRGTYEQYF. The DNA for the CDR3 is TGCAGTGCTAGGAGGGGGACCTACGAGCAGTACTTC.

This rearrangement joins TRBV7-3 to TRBJ2-2, with 11 nucleotides matching TRBD1. The trim removed 2 bases at V and 3 bases at J, leaving 8 bases unmatched. Germline assignment: CDR1 SGHTA and CDR2 FQGTGA. The CDR3 loop spans 18 amino acids. In nucleotides, the CDR3 is TGTGCCAGCAGCTTAGAATTCCGGGACAGGGGGGACACCGGGGAGCTGTTTTTT. Its translation: CASSLEFRDRGDTGELFF.

The chain recombines TRBV21-1 with TRBJ2-3; TRBD1, the D gene given by the table, was not confirmed from the DNA. TRBV21-1 is flagged as a pseudogene. This CDR3 comprises 15 residues. The CDR3 loop reads CASAAGQAPTDTQYF. The CDR3, as DNA: TGTGCCAGCGCGGCGGGGCAGGCCCCCACAGATACGCAGTATTTT.

This clonotype has a handful of counts. The CDR3 is CATSDLKGGKETQYF. DNA of the CDR3: TGTGCCACCAGTGATTTGAAGGGGGGTAAAGAGACCCAGTACTTC. The chain couples TRBV24-1 to TRBJ2-5; D is possibly TRBD1 or TRBD2 (6 bases each). V lost 0 bases, J lost 3 bases, and 10 bases lay in between. The germline V gene has CDR1 KGHDR and CDR2 SFDVKD. The length of the CDR3 is 15 residues.

The chain uses TRBV20-1 and TRBJ2-1; 9 positions agree with TRBD2. The germline gives CDR1 DFQATT, CDR2 SNEGSKA (reference sequence). CDR3 length: 16 residues. V lost 2 bases, J lost 4 bases, and 9 bases stayed unmatched. CDR3 in amino acids: CSARQTSGFPYNEQFF. CDR3 coding DNA: TGCAGTGCTAGACAAACTAGCGGGTTCCCTTACAATGAGCAGTTCTTC.

A few counts support this clonotype. Here the CDR3 reads CASSLEARDGYTF. Here the CDR3 DNA reads TGTGCCAGCAGTTTAGAGGCCAGGGATGGCTACACCTTC. The chain recombines TRBV28 with TRBJ1-2; maybe TRBD1 (5 bases). Germline V CDR1 and CDR2: MDHEN, SYDVKM. The CDR3 loop spans 13 amino acids. V lost 2 bases and J 6 bases, leaving 10 bases between the germline ends.

The genes are TRBV4-3 and TRBJ1-6, with TRBD1 identical over 8 bases. With V trimmed by 2 bases and J by 7 bases, 1 base remained unmatched. The CDR3 runs to 14 residues. CDR1 is LGHNA and CDR2 is YSLEER in the germline V gene. The CDR3 DNA follows: TGCGCCAGCAGCCAAAGACAGGGGAATTCACCCCTCCACTTT. This sequence encodes CASSQRQGNSPLHF.

This clonotype was counted a single time. The V call is TRBV25-1, the J call TRBJ2-7; 7 positions agree with TRBD1. The CDR3 consists of 14 residues. The V segment lost 6 bases and the J segment 0 bases; nucleotides outside the gene matches: 5. Germline-derived CDR1 and CDR2 are MGHDK and SYGVNS. This CDR3 is CASSDRETSYEQYF. In DNA form, the CDR3 reads TGTGCCAGCAGCGACAGGGAGACCTCCTACGAGCAGTACTTC.

This chain links TRBV28 with TRBJ2-1; 7 nucleotides match TRBD2. Germline V gene sequence: CDR1 MDHEN, CDR2 SYDVKM. The ends lost 2 bases at V and 2 bases at J; junction bases unmatched: 6. The length of the CDR3 is 16 residues. The DNA of the CDR3 is TGTGCCAGCAGTTTAGGGAGCGGGGTCACCTACAATGAGCAGTTCTTC. This sequence encodes CASSLGSGVTYNEQFF.

This chain links TRBV19 with TRBJ1-1; no definite D call. Germline V gene sequence: CDR1 LNHDA, CDR2 SQIVND (reference sequence). The CDR3 sequence is 13 residues long. V was shortened by 3 bases and J by 10 bases, with 15 bases between the two germline ends. Written as DNA, the CDR3 is TGTGCCAGTAGTATGGATCTCCGAGAAGGAGCTTTCTTT. This sequence encodes CASSMDLREGAFF.

This clonotype was seen more than once but under ten times. This chain connects TRBV27 to TRBJ2-2, with D tentatively TRBD2 (6 bases). The CDR3 is 15 residues long. Germline V gene sequence: CDR1 MNHEY, CDR2 SMNVEV (reference sequence). V was trimmed by 7 bases and J by 5 bases, leaving 17 bases between them. CDR3 residues: CASTKGRAGTGELFF. In DNA, the CDR3 is TGTGCCAGCACCAAGGGCCGAGCGGGTACCGGGGAGCTGTTTTTT.

The CDR3 nucleotides read TGTGCCAGCAGTTGGCCGAACTATGGCTACACCTTC. Amino acid sequence: CASSWPNYGYTF. V and J are TRBV28 and TRBJ1-2; D not resolved. Trimming shortened V by 4 bases and J by 2 bases, and 5 bases separated the two germline ends. This CDR3 contains 12 residues. Germline V gene data show CDR1 as MDHEN and CDR2 as SYDVKM.

The table lists this clonotype with a count of one. The CDR3 reads CASSFTSTIEQANYGYTF. DNA for the CDR3: TGTGCCAGCAGCTTTACTTCGACAATCGAACAAGCTAACTATGGCTACACCTTC. The chain has TRBV7-2 and TRBJ1-2; D gene unclear. The V gene's germline CDR1 is SGHTA and CDR2 FQGNSA. The CDR3 extends over 18 amino acids. V lost 3 bases, J lost 0 bases, and 20 bases lay in between.

The chain employs TRBV6-5 and TRBJ2-5, with no clear D. Germline lookup yields CDR1 MNHEY and CDR2 SVGAGI. V was cut by 4 bases and J by 6 bases, with 15 bases left in between. The CDR3 runs 14 residues. For the CDR3, the DNA is TGTGCCAGCAGTTGGGATGGTGGTCGGAAGACCCAGTACTTC. This gives the protein CASSWDGGRKTQYF.

J is TRBJ1-6 and V is TRBV20-1; 7 bases are a match to TRBD1. V shed 6 bases, J shed 0 bases, and the junction held 8 bases outside the gene matches. The length of the CDR3 is 16 residues. Germline lookup yields CDR1 DFQATT and CDR2 SNEGSKA (reference sequence). CDR3 loop: CSAPGTASSYNSPLHF. The CDR3 DNA sequence: TGCAGTGCGCCCGGGACAGCTAGCTCCTATAATTCACCCCTCCACTTT.

The table lists this clonotype with a few counts. The V and J genes are TRBV21-1 and TRBJ1-5; the D call of TRBD1 is as the table states it, not checked on the DNA. TRBV21-1 is designated a pseudogene. The CDR3 totals 17 residues. The CDR3 region is CAGSRNRVQIWHQPQHF. The CDR3 coding sequence is TGTGCCGGGAGTCGGAACAGGGTGCAAATTTGGCATCAGCCCCAGCATTTT.